This TCR beta chain was found in a study of T cell clusters in autoimmune cytopenias. Study-level information: TRB sequencing had a median approximately 52,000 reads and roughly 2,400 distinct clonotypes per sample.

Study outcomes and limitations: TRB repertoire shifts in secondary cytopenia and chronic lymphocytic leukemia mostly reflected lymphoma, not autoimmunity. No cluster-lack signature appeared between secondary cytopenia and chronic lymphocytic leukemia patients, apparently due to lymphoma masking. Primary autoimmune cytopenia patients seemingly lacked the physiological T cell clusters found in healthy donors.

TRB was amplified by touch-down multiplex PCR, primer pools A and B combined. With the multiplex PCR reads reprocessed, TCRdb shows one record per CDR3 protein and no DNA. With about 4,000 distinct CDR3 sequences in the sample, the ten largest clones hold 13% to 15%. TRB amplification used roughly 250 ng of peripheral blood genomic DNA. As regards this clonotype: Its matching antigen is unknown.

The CDR3 spans 12 residues. CDR1 MNHEY and CDR2 SVGAGI come from the germline V gene. J is TRBJ2-7 and V is TRBV6-5; absent DNA, TCRdb's TRBD1 call cannot be checked. The sequencing sample was made of peripheral blood. This clonotype originated in a human donor with an autoimmune cytopenia or autoimmune hepatitis (not recorded which). This chain's CDR3 is CASNRGPSEHYF.